One sample yielded the 18 T cell receptor beta chains listed below, sequenced in a study of blood T cell repertoires in COVID-19. The protocol was immunoSEQ multiplex PCR, while the TCRdb copy is restricted to in-frame clones and leaves out a portion. This sample yields approximately 150,000 clones, of which about 83% are seen a single time; 16% belongs to the top ten. Sequenced input: peripheral blood. The receptor source for this set is a man aged 50 or older with acute or convalescent COVID-19.

The table lists this clone with many counts. CDR3 DNA sequence: TGTGCCAGCAGCCGATCGACAGGGGGGGTCACCATATATTTT. Translation gives CASSRSTGGVTIYF. This chain uses TRBV3-1 (or the pseudogene TRBV3-2) with TRBJ1-3, with 9 bases identical to TRBD1. V shed 4 bases, J shed 9 bases, and the junction held 7 bases outside the gene matches. CDR3 length: 14 amino acids. Germline-derived CDR1 and CDR2 are LGHDT and YNNKEL (reference sequence).

V gene TRBV29-1 combines with J gene TRBJ1-1; maybe TRBD1 (5 bases). The CDR3 length is 12 residues. Germline CDR1 reads SQVTM; CDR2 reads ANQGSEA. Trimming stripped 7 bases from V and 8 bases from J, with 17 bases between. The CDR3 is CSALSGEGEAFF. The CDR3 DNA reads as TGCAGCGCCCTATCGGGGGAGGGCGAAGCTTTCTTT.

The chain recombines TRBV7-8 with TRBJ1-1; 8 bases are a match to TRBD1. V lost 6 bases to trimming and J lost 6 bases; unmatched junction nucleotides: 9. This CDR3 region has 14 residues. Germline lookup yields CDR1 SGHVS and CDR2 FQNEAQ. CDR3 region: CASSLGQGDAEAFF. The DNA for the CDR3 is TGTGCCAGCAGTCTTGGACAGGGTGATGCTGAAGCTTTCTTT.

In DNA form, the CDR3 reads TGTGCCAGCAGTGAGTGGGACACTCCCTACGAGCAGTACGTC. It yields the protein CASSEWDTPYEQYV. V is TRBV6-1 and J is TRBJ2-7; weak D call: TRBD1 (6 bases). Deletions cut 3 bases from V and 2 bases from J, with 11 bases between. There are 14 residues in the CDR3. Germline-derived CDR1 and CDR2 are MNHNS and SASEGT.

Note on this clone: This same CDR3 is encoded by further DNA sequences in the sample. The chain joins TRBV18 to TRBJ2-7, with 8 positions matching TRBD1. CDR3 length: 13 residues. The germline V gene encodes CDR1 KGHSH and CDR2 LQKENI. V gave up 4 bases and J gave up 3 bases; unmatched junction bases: 2. CDR3 amino acids: CASSLGQGYEQYF. Written as DNA, the CDR3 is TGTGCCAGCTCACTTGGACAGGGCTACGAGCAGTACTTC.

The CDR3, as DNA: TGTGCCAGCCGAGGAGGGAGCAATCAGCCCCAGCATTTT. Encoded protein: CASRGGSNQPQHF. The chain links TRBV12-3 or TRBV12-4 to TRBJ1-5; D remains ambiguous. The ends were cut back, 8 bases at V and 1 base at J, with 9 bases in the middle. The CDR3 spans 13 residues.

Remarks on this clone: A read error is likely, as this CDR3 ends without the conserved phenylalanine or tryptophan. The V gene is TRBV5-4, the J gene TRBJ1-1; 9 bases map to TRBD1. The V gene's germline CDR1 is SGHNT and CDR2 YYREEE (reference sequence). This CDR3 contains 14 residues. Trimming cost V 3 bases and J 4 bases; bases outside gene matches: 4. The CDR3 sequence is CASSYRGLSTEAFL. The CDR3 DNA reads TGTGCCAGCAGCTACAGGGGGCTGAGCACTGAAGCTTTCCTT.

This sequence joins TRBV5-1 and TRBJ2-2; 7 nucleotides line up with TRBD1. The CDR3 spans 15 residues. V lost 4 bases to trimming and J lost 0 bases; unmatched junction nucleotides: 3. Germline assignment: CDR1 SGHRS and CDR2 YFSETQ. The CDR3, as DNA: TGCGCCAGCAGCCCGGACAGGACGAACACCGGGGAGCTGTTTTTT. Its protein is CASSPDRTNTGELFF.

This clone has a handful of counts. The rearrangement uses TRBV15 and TRBJ2-5; no clear D gene. Germline CDR1 is LNHNV and CDR2 is YYDKDF (reference sequence). The CDR3 contains 13 residues. Trimming took 1 base from V and 2 from J, leaving 5 bases between them. Written as DNA, the CDR3 is TGTGCCACCAGCAGAGGAGGTCAAGAGACCCAGTACTTC. It encodes CATSRGGQETQYF.

This chain uses TRBV24-1 with TRBJ2-3; tentative D call: TRBD2 (7 bases). This CDR3 has 14 residues. V gave up 6 bases and J gave up 1 base, with 10 bases separating them. Germline loops: CDR1 KGHDR, CDR2 SFDVKD. The CDR3 DNA reads as TGTGCCACCAGTTGGGGGGGCGGCACAGATACGCAGTATTTT. This sequence encodes CATSWGGGTDTQYF.

The rearrangement uses TRBV5-4 and TRBJ1-2, with TRBD1 matching 9 bases. The CDR3 has 19 amino acids. The V gene end was trimmed by 0 bases and the J gene end by 1 base; junction bases not matched to a gene: 13. In germline, CDR1 is SGHNT, CDR2 YYREEE (reference sequence). The CDR3 region is CASSLALGTGSTFNYGYTF. The CDR3 nucleotides are TGTGCCAGCAGCTTGGCGTTGGGGACAGGGAGTACGTTTAACTATGGCTACACCTTC.

The chain couples TRBV20-1 to TRBJ1-5; 7 bases match TRBD1. The trim removed 3 bases at V and 0 bases at J, leaving 5 bases unmatched. There are 15 residues in the CDR3. The germline gives CDR1 DFQATT, CDR2 SNEGSKA (reference sequence). Written as DNA, the CDR3 is TGCAGTGCTAGTTCGGGACAGACTAGCAATCAGCCCCAGCATTTT. This codes for CSASSGQTSNQPQHF.

This clone was detected only a few times. V usage is TRBV20-1 and J usage is TRBJ2-2; perhaps TRBD1 as D (5 bases). Trimming removed 3 bases from V and 2 bases from J, with 10 bases in between. Per the germline V gene, CDR1 is DFQATT and CDR2 is SNEGSKA (reference sequence). CDR3 size: 14 residues. The CDR3, as DNA: TGCAGTGCTAGTGGGGCGAGAAACACCGGGGAGCTGTTTTTT. Its translation is CSASGARNTGELFF.

The genes are TRBV30 and TRBJ2-2; 8 nucleotides match TRBD1. Trimming took 8 bases from V and 5 from J; bases not matched to a gene: 7. This CDR3 region has 13 residues. Germline CDR1 GTSNPN, CDR2 SVGIG (reference sequence). The CDR3 region is CAGDTGGTGELFF. CDR3 DNA: TGTGCCGGAGATACAGGGGGGACCGGGGAGCTGTTTTTT.

This clone showed up just once. This rearrangement joins TRBV18 to TRBJ1-1, with D unresolved. This CDR3 region has 15 residues. The germline CDR1 and CDR2 sequences are KGHSH and LQKENI. Trimming shortened V by 0 bases and J by 4 bases, and 12 bases separated the two germline ends. CDR3 residues: CASSPPSGRGTEAFF. CDR3 DNA: TGTGCCAGCTCACCACCGTCAGGTCGGGGCACTGAAGCTTTCTTT.

The V and J genes are TRBV18 and TRBJ1-5, with D uncertain. V lost 4 bases to trimming and J lost 1 base, with 11 bases between them. CDR1 KGHSH and CDR2 LQKENI come from the germline V gene. This CDR3 has 15 amino acids. The CDR3 reads CASSLTGKSNQPQHF. As DNA, the CDR3 is TGTGCCAGCTCACTTACCGGGAAGAGCAATCAGCCCCAGCATTTT.

In this sample, this clone turned up a few times. The V call is TRBV25-1, the J call TRBJ1-2; D remains ambiguous. Germline V gene data show CDR1 as MGHDK and CDR2 as SYGVNS. The CDR3 spans 13 residues. V gave up 5 bases and J gave up 6 bases, with 13 bases separating them. CDR3 residues: CASSFNEAHGYTF. Written as DNA, the CDR3 is TGTGCCAGCAGTTTCAACGAGGCACATGGCTACACCTTC.

The chain recombines TRBV30 with TRBJ2-2; TRBD1 matches at 12 bases. The CDR3 runs 17 residues. J was trimmed by 4 bases and V by 2 bases; bases with no gene match: 8. Germline-derived CDR1 and CDR2 are GTSNPN and SVGIG (reference sequence). In DNA form, the CDR3 reads TGTGCCTGGAGTAGACCGGGACAGGGGGCGAGCACCGGGGAGCTGTTTTTT. This gives the protein CAWSRPGQGASTGELFF.